Presented here are 16 T cell receptor beta chains from one specimen sequenced in a study of memory CD8 T cells in hepatitis C reinfection. Some clones are missing from TCRdb's copy, which holds only in-frame ones; the method was immunoSEQ multiplex PCR. The table lists under 60,000 clones, under 90% of them singletons. Indicated time point: pre-reinfection, 55 to 20 weeks before reinfection detection. The sorted cells went straight to TCR sequencing with no prior in vitro expansion. Sequenced: naive CD8+ T cells sorted from blood. Receptors were obtained from a man in his late teens or twenties with hepatitis C virus infection.

In this sample, this clone turned up once. The chain links TRBV6-5 to TRBJ1-5; the match to TRBD1 covers 8 bases. The CDR3 has 15 residues. The germline CDR1 and CDR2 sequences are MNHEY and SVGAGI. Germline trimming cut 5 bases from V and 2 bases from J; bases unmatched to any gene: 5. As DNA, the CDR3 is TGTGCCAGCAGTCCGGACAGGGCGGGCAATCAGCCCCAGCATTTT. As protein: CASSPDRAGNQPQHF.

This clone was found a few times. The chain joins TRBV27 to TRBJ1-5; no clear D gene. Germline V gene lookup returns CDR1 MNHEY and CDR2 SMNVEV (reference sequence). The CDR3 is 13 amino acids. V was trimmed by 3 bases and J by 4 bases, leaving 7 bases between them. CDR3 nucleotide sequence: TGTGCCAGCAGTTTCGGTAATAATCAGCCCCAGCATTTT. Translation: CASSFGNNQPQHF.

The J gene is TRBJ1-6, the V gene TRBV27; tentatively, D is TRBD1 (5 bases). In germline, CDR1 is MNHEY, CDR2 SMNVEV (reference sequence). V lost 3 bases and J 3 bases, leaving 9 bases between the germline ends. This CDR3 region has 15 residues. CDR3 residues: CASSLSDSYNSPLHF. The CDR3 nucleotides read TGTGCCAGCAGTTTGAGCGACAGCTATAATTCACCCCTCCACTTT.

This clone has only one observation. The gene calls are TRBV5-1 and TRBJ2-1; TRBD2 aligns across 12 bases. The V segment lost 4 bases and the J segment 4 bases; nucleotides outside the gene matches: 3. This CDR3 region has 15 residues. Germline V gene data show CDR1 as SGHRS and CDR2 as YFSETQ. The CDR3 is CASSLGTSGYNEQFF. In DNA form, the CDR3 reads TGCGCCAGCAGCCTCGGGACTAGCGGGTACAATGAGCAGTTCTTC.

This chain connects TRBV14 to TRBJ1-2, with D hard to call. The CDR3 is 13 amino acids. V lost 1 base and J 2 bases, leaving 5 bases between the germline ends. CDR1 is SGHDN, CDR2 FVKESK, per germline. The CDR3 bases are TGTGCCAGCAGCCAAGGGCGGAACTATGGCTACACCTTC. Protein: CASSQGRNYGYTF.

This clone turned up a few times. The chain links TRBV19 to TRBJ1-4; no clear D. The germline CDR1 and CDR2 sequences are LNHDA and SQIVND (reference sequence). Between the trimmed V and J ends, which lost 5 bases and 7 bases, there was a span of 11 bases. The length of the CDR3 is 13 residues. The chain's CDR3 is CASSSRSSEKLFF. CDR3 sequence (DNA): TGTGCCAGTAGTTCTCGGTCCTCTGAAAAACTGTTTTTT.

V and J are TRBV2 and TRBJ2-2; 7 nucleotides agree with TRBD1. The V segment lost 4 bases and the J segment 3 bases; nucleotides outside the gene matches: 8. Looked up from germline, CDR1 is SNHLY and CDR2 is FYNNEI. CDR3 length: 16 residues. CDR3 loop: CASSVFTGDYTGELFF. CDR3 in DNA: TGTGCCAGCAGTGTATTCACAGGGGATTACACCGGGGAGCTGTTTTTT.

In its sample, this clone was seen once. The genes are TRBV9 and TRBJ2-3; 7 bases align to TRBD2. The CDR3 runs 17 residues. CDR1 is SGDLS, CDR2 YYNGEE, per germline. V lost 0 bases to trimming and J lost 4 bases; unmatched junction nucleotides: 11. The CDR3 protein is CASSVGTAGVFADTQYF. CDR3 in DNA: TGTGCCAGCAGCGTAGGTACGGCGGGAGTATTTGCAGATACGCAGTATTTT.

The chain joins TRBV7-2 to TRBJ2-1, with unresolved D. CDR3 length equals 16 residues. V was clipped by 6 bases and J by 0 bases, with 15 bases between them. Germline CDR1 reads SGHTA; CDR2 reads FQGNSA. This chain's CDR3 is CASSISSRSSYNEQFF. CDR3 DNA sequence: TGTGCCAGCAGTATCTCTTCGCGGAGCTCCTACAATGAGCAGTTCTTC.

CDR3 sequence: CATTPAGLNYGYTF. The DNA for the CDR3 is TGTGCCACCACCCCGGCAGGGCTTAACTATGGCTACACCTTC. The V gene is TRBV15, the J gene TRBJ1-2; tentative D call: TRBD1 (5 bases). Germline CDR1 LNHNV, CDR2 YYDKDF (reference sequence). Between the trimmed V and J ends, which lost 7 bases and 1 base, there was a span of 13 bases. This CDR3 is 14 amino acids long.

This rearrangement joins TRBV15 to TRBJ2-5, with TRBD2 matching 8 bases. The CDR3 is 15 amino acids. Germline assignment: CDR1 LNHNV and CDR2 YYDKDF (reference sequence). J lost 11 bases, V lost 0 bases, and 11 bases had no gene match. The CDR3 nucleotides read TGTGCCACCAGCAGAGATGGGACGGGAGGGCGGGAGCAGTACTTC. This translates into CATSRDGTGGREQYF. The full variable domain, rest sourced from reference TRBV15 and TRBJ2-5, is DAMVIQNPRYQVTQFGKPVTLSCSQTLNHNVMYWYQQKSSQAPKLLFHYYDKDFNNEADTPDNFQSRRPNTSFCFLDIRSPGLGDTAMYLCATSRDGTGGREQYFGPGTRLLVL.

This clone was seen only a few times. J is TRBJ1-6 and V is TRBV4-1; perhaps TRBD1 as D (6 bases). V lost 4 bases and J 7 bases, leaving 8 bases between the germline ends. From germline, CDR1 is MGHRA and CDR2 YSYEKL. This CDR3 region has 13 residues. The CDR3 spells CASSLGQNSPLHF. For the CDR3, the DNA is TGCGCCAGCAGCCTAGGACAGAATTCACCCCTCCACTTT.

This clone showed up just a few times. The chain combines TRBV6-1 with TRBJ1-4, with D unclear. The germline V and J ends were trimmed by 1 base and 8 bases, with 14 bases remaining between them. The CDR3 sequence is 15 residues long. Germline V gives CDR1 MNHNS, CDR2 SASEGT. CDR3 residues: CASSEGGDSGEKLFF. CDR3 sequence (DNA): TGTGCCAGCAGTGAAGGAGGAGATTCCGGCGAAAAACTGTTTTTT.

This sequence joins TRBV27 and TRBJ2-4; 7 positions match TRBD1. V shed 4 bases, J shed 4 bases, and the junction held 7 bases outside the gene matches. This CDR3 spans 15 amino acids. Germline values: CDR1 MNHEY, CDR2 SMNVEV (reference sequence). CDR3 loop: CASSWTGFPKNIQYF. The CDR3 bases are TGTGCCAGCAGTTGGACAGGTTTCCCTAAAAACATTCAGTACTTC.

This clone has just a few counts. The rearrangement joins TRBV2 to TRBJ2-3; 8 nucleotides line up with TRBD2. The J segment lost 6 bases and the V segment lost 2 bases, leaving 13 bases of the junction unmatched. The CDR3 covers 17 residues. The V gene's germline CDR1 is SNHLY and CDR2 FYNNEI. DNA for the CDR3: TGTGCCAGCAGTGAATTACTGCGGGAGGCCCTCGGGGATACGCAGTATTTT. Protein: CASSELLREALGDTQYF.

The rearrangement links TRBV10-3 to TRBJ1-2; weak D call: TRBD1 (5 bases). Trimming stripped 3 bases from V and 5 bases from J, with 19 bases between. CDR3 length: 16 residues. CDR1 is ENHRY, CDR2 SYGVKD, per germline. CDR3 sequence: CAISEPEDMVYYGYTF. The CDR3 DNA is TGTGCCATCAGTGAACCCGAGGACATGGTGTATTATGGCTACACCTTC.